A single sample gave rise to the 20 T cell receptor beta chains below, sequenced in a study of cytomegalovirus exposure and HLA in healthy donors. This PCR relied on a set of 60 Vbeta primers and 13 Jbeta primers. Sequenced by immunoSEQ multiplex PCR; TCRdb stores in-frame clones only, minus some. Of some 150,000 clones listed, more than 75% were seen once; the top ten hold 2% to 3%. Sequenced sample: PBMCs. These receptor sequences come from a man aged 50 to 60 in good health and CMV-seronegative.

The chain has TRBV21-1 and TRBJ2-5; the table's D gene call, TRBD2, was not cross checked with the DNA. TRBV21-1 is marked as a pseudogene. The CDR3 is 14 residues long. CDR3 sequence: CASTSFAGGETQYF. For the CDR3, the DNA is TGTGCCAGCACGAGCTTTGCAGGAGGAGAGACCCAGTACTTC.

The chain uses TRBV9 and TRBJ2-5; 8 bases match TRBD2. The CDR3 is 16 amino acids. V dropped 4 bases and J dropped 2; count of bases not matched to a gene: 10. Germline V gene lookup returns CDR1 SGDLS and CDR2 YYNGEE. CDR3 amino acids: CASSPGGGARQETQYF. CDR3 coding DNA: TGTGCCAGCAGCCCGGGGGGGGGCGCGAGGCAAGAGACCCAGTACTTC.

The CDR3 sequence is CSVEEWRTNTYEQYF. CDR3 nucleotide sequence: TGCAGCGTTGAAGAATGGCGGACTAACACCTACGAGCAGTACTTC. The chain couples TRBV29-1 to TRBJ2-7; D might be TRBD2 (6 bases). This CDR3 comprises 15 residues. Germline V gene sequence: CDR1 SQVTM, CDR2 ANQGSEA. Trimming took off 0 bases at V and 2 bases at J, with 14 bases between the two ends.

J is TRBJ1-3 and V is TRBV13, with 12 bases matching TRBD1. J lost 4 bases, V lost 7 bases, and 2 bases had no gene match. CDR1 and CDR2 (germline): PRHDT, FYEKMQ (reference sequence). The CDR3 extends over 14 amino acids. The DNA for the CDR3 is TGTGCCAGCAAGGGACAGGGGGCAGGAAACACCATATATTTT. This codes for CASKGQGAGNTIYF.

The V and J genes are TRBV5-1 and TRBJ1-2, with no clear D. Germline assignment: CDR1 SGHRS and CDR2 YFSETQ. The V and J ends lost 4 bases and 6 bases respectively, with 13 bases between them. The length of the CDR3 is 13 residues. The CDR3 nucleotides read TGCGCCAGCAGCCCCGGGTCCTCCGATGGCTACACCTTC. This translates into CASSPGSSDGYTF.

V usage is TRBV11-2 and J usage is TRBJ2-1, with 8 bases that match TRBD2. CDR3 size: 15 residues. From germline, CDR1 is SGHAT and CDR2 FQNNGV. Losses at the gene ends were 0 bases for V and 7 bases for J; bases not matched to a gene: 5. The CDR3 here is CASSLEAGAWNEQFF. As DNA, the CDR3 is TGTGCCAGCAGCTTAGAAGCGGGAGCCTGGAATGAGCAGTTCTTC.

V and J are TRBV5-1 and TRBJ2-7, with D possibly TRBD1 on 5 matching bases. Germline V CDR1 and CDR2: SGHRS, YFSETQ. Trimming took off 4 bases at V and 4 bases at J, with 18 bases between the two ends. The CDR3 runs 15 residues. CDR3 sequence: CASSDGDSYEYEQYF. The CDR3 coding sequence is TGCGCCAGCAGCGATGGCGACAGCTATGAATACGAGCAGTACTTC.

The rearrangement links TRBV5-8 to TRBJ1-6; TRBD1 might be the D (5 bases). The CDR3 is made up of 15 amino acids. CDR1 is SGHTS, CDR2 YDEGEE, per germline. V gave up 2 bases and J gave up 7 bases, with 13 bases separating them. DNA for the CDR3: TGTGCCAGCAGCTTAAGGGGTATAGCAAATTCACCCCTCCACTTT. Translating it yields CASSLRGIANSPLHF.

The chain carries TRBV4-1 and TRBJ2-3, with TRBD1 matching 9 bases. Germline assignment: CDR1 MGHRA and CDR2 YSYEKL. This CDR3 has 15 amino acids. Trimming removed 3 bases from V and 3 bases from J; junction bases left unmatched: 4. CDR3 protein: CASSQTGGLTDTQYF. The CDR3 DNA reads TGCGCCAGCAGCCAGACAGGGGGTCTTACAGATACGCAGTATTTT.

CDR3 region: CASSLRGAFQETQYF. The DNA of the CDR3 is TGTGCCAGCAGTTTACGGGGGGCATTTCAAGAGACCCAGTACTTC. The chain employs TRBV27 and TRBJ2-5, with a weak D call TRBD2 (7 bases). CDR3 length: 15 residues. Germline V lookup: CDR1 MNHEY, CDR2 SMNVEV (reference sequence). The V end lost 2 bases, the J end lost 2 bases, and 12 bases lay between the germline ends.

J is TRBJ1-5 and V is TRBV14; D call uncertain. CDR1 and CDR2 (germline): SGHDN, FVKESK. The CDR3 runs to 13 residues. V was cut by 0 bases and J by 6 bases, with 6 bases left in between. This CDR3 reads CASSQDWSQPQHF. Written as DNA, the CDR3 is TGTGCCAGCAGCCAAGATTGGAGTCAGCCCCAGCATTTT. Full variable domain (rest looked up from reference TRBV14 and TRBJ1-5): EAGVTQFPSHSVIEKGQTVTLRCDPISGHDNLYWYRRVMGKEIKFLLHFVKESKQDESGMPNNRFLAERTGGTYSTLKVQPAELEDSGVYFCASSQDWSQPQHFGDGTRLSIL.

This chain joins TRBV7-2 and TRBJ2-1, with 10 bases matching TRBD2. V gave up 3 bases and J gave up 16 bases; unmatched junction bases: 18. CDR1 and CDR2 from the germline V gene are SGHTA and FQGNSA. This CDR3 has 16 amino acids. The CDR3 nucleotides are TGTGCCAGCAGCTTGGAAAGAGGGGTCAGCGGGAGGGCCCAATTCTTC. Its translation: CASSLERGVSGRAQFF.

The gene calls are TRBV18 and TRBJ1-4, with 9 bases fitting TRBD1. Per the germline V gene, CDR1 is KGHSH and CDR2 is LQKENI. CDR3 length equals 16 residues. The trim removed 4 bases at V and 0 bases at J, leaving 3 bases unmatched. The CDR3 nucleotides are TGTGCCAGCTCACGGGGACAGGGCTCAACTAATGAAAAACTGTTTTTT. Encoded protein: CASSRGQGSTNEKLFF.

This clone was picked up a small number of times. The J gene is TRBJ2-3, the V gene TRBV12-5, with a weak D call TRBD1 (7 bases). Trimming cost V 9 bases and J 2 bases, with 12 bases left between them. This CDR3 spans 13 amino acids. Germline V CDR1 and CDR2: LGHNT, FRNRAP. The DNA for the CDR3 is TGTGCTAGCAGGGGGGAACTCACAGATACGCAGTATTTT. Amino acid sequence: CASRGELTDTQYF.

The chain joins TRBV7-9 to TRBJ2-3; TRBD2 matches at 15 bases. Germline V gives CDR1 SEHNR, CDR2 FQNEAQ (reference sequence). V shed 5 bases and J 2 bases; nucleotides not matched to a gene: 2. The CDR3 runs to 16 residues. The CDR3 coding sequence is TGTGCCAGCAGCGGACTAGCGGGGGGGATCACAGATACGCAGTATTTT. The encoded protein is CASSGLAGGITDTQYF.

The CDR3: CASSLLGRTNSYNEQFF. The CDR3 DNA sequence: TGTGCCAGCAGCTTGTTGGGGCGAACTAACTCCTACAATGAGCAGTTCTTC. The chain recombines TRBV5-4 with TRBJ2-1; possible D gene TRBD1, 5 bases. The CDR3 is 17 amino acids. Per germline, CDR1 SGHNT and CDR2 YYREEE (reference sequence). Trimming removed 1 base at V and 0 bases at J, with 14 bases between.

This clone turned up a few times. The chain is built from TRBV27 and TRBJ1-5; no definite D call. Germline-derived CDR1 and CDR2 are MNHEY and SMNVEV (reference sequence). This CDR3 contains 12 residues. V gave up 3 bases and J gave up 6 bases, with 6 bases separating them. The CDR3 region is CASSLEGQPQHF. CDR3 nucleotides: TGTGCCAGCAGTTTGGAGGGTCAGCCCCAGCATTTT.

J is TRBJ2-1 and V is TRBV12-5; 16 bases line up with TRBD2. The V segment lost 0 bases and the J segment 7 bases; nucleotides outside the gene matches: 24. Germline lookup yields CDR1 LGHNT and CDR2 FRNRAP. The CDR3 consists of 24 residues. CDR3 bases: TGTGCTAGTGGTTTGGTCCCCTTTGTACGTGGGACTAGCGGGAGGGCCCTTGATGTGAATGAGCAGTTCTTC. It codes for CASGLVPFVRGTSGRALDVNEQFF. The entire variable domain, with the rest obtained from reference TRBV12-5 and TRBJ2-1, is as follows: DARVTQTPRHKVTEMGQEVTMRCQPILGHNTVFWYRQTMMQGLELLAYFRNRAPLDDSGMPKDRFSAEMPDATLATLKIQPSEPRDSAVYFCASGLVPFVRGTSGRALDVNEQFFGPGTRLTVL.

The chain uses TRBV6-1 and TRBJ1-2, with no clear D. Germline-derived CDR1 and CDR2 are MNHNS and SASEGT. The CDR3 totals 15 residues. Trimming removed 1 base at V and 0 bases at J, with 9 bases between. As DNA, the CDR3 is TGTGCCAGCAGTGAAGGGGTCAGGACTAACTATGGCTACACCTTC. Protein: CASSEGVRTNYGYTF.

This sequence joins TRBV6-5 and TRBJ2-5, with 7 bases that match TRBD1. From germline, CDR1 is MNHEY and CDR2 SVGAGI. The J segment lost 1 base and the V segment lost 0 bases, leaving 2 bases of the junction unmatched. This CDR3 comprises 15 residues. The CDR3 coding sequence is TGTGCCAGCAGTTACTCCAGGGGGAGCCAAGAGACCCAGTACTTC. Translating it yields CASSYSRGSQETQYF.